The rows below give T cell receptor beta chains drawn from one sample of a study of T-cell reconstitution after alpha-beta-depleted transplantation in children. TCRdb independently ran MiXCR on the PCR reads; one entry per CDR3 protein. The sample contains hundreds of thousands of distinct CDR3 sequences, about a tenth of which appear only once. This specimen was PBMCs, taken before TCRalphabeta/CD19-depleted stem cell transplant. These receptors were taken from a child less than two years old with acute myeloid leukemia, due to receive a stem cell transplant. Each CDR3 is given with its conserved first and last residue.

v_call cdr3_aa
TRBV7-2 CASSLGVGLNTEAFF
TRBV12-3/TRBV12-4 CASSFGQDTGELFF
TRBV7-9 CASSSLAPSSYNEQFF
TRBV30 CAWSVDLRGGNEQFF
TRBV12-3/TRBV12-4 CASSLDGRGSYEQYF
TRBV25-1 CASNSRAAETQYF
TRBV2 CASDIAGGYEQFF
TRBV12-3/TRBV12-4 CASKAGGPGEQFF
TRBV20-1 CRGKTWDSLNYGYTF
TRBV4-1 CASSQDWLASGRAGVGELFF
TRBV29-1 CSVEREGSYEQYF
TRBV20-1 CSARDWGTDQNEQFF
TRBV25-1 CASSEVSKVSRITEAFF
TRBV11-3 CASSLEGGANEQFF
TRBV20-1 CSARSQGNTGELFF
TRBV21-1 CASPGENTIYF
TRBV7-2 CASSSARAYEQYF
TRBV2 CASSLTGRLAQPQHF
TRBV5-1 CASSLIEAGANVLTF
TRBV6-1 CASSQGPFLGAYTGELFF
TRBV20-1 CSATSWGADTQYF
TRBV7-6 CASSPGPHTEAFF
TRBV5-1 CASSLDLAVAKNIQYF
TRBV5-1 CASSSPGLAGNEQFF
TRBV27 CASSSRQARDEQFF
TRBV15 CATSGYGTGGYNEQFF
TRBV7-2 CASSFQRRQETQYF
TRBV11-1 CASSLPPYRGKGLAGGAYEQYF
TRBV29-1 CSVEPSGSIDGYTF
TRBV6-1 CASSPGKATEAFF
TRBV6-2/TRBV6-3 CASSSGTSGAYEQYF
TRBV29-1 CSVESVVGELFF
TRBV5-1 CASSLEGQLYNEQFF
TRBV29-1 CSAASGSLTSYEQYF
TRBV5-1 CASRLAGNNEQFF
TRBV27 CASSPLGGANYGYTF
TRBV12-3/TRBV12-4 CASSYQPRHEQYF
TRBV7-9 CASSYRGSSYNEQFF
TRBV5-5 CASSLDGSAGNTIYF
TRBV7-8 CASSLPSYNEQFF
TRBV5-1 CASSPSGGAKTDTQYF
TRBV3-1 CASSPRDRDYEQYF
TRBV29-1 CSVPKGTEAFF
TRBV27 CASSLRQSILAGGPYEQYF
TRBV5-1 CASRRDGSYEQYF
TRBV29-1 CSVEYDRELVSNGYTF
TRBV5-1 CASSFGGGAEGYTF
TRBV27 CASRGPSNTEAFF
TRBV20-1 CSARVRPGPLTARSNQPQHF